The 7 T cell receptor beta chains reported below all come from one sample, sequenced in a study of radiotherapy plus CTLA-4 blockade in lung cancer. The assay was immunoSEQ multiplex PCR, and TCRdb's table has in-frame clones only and misses some. The sample contains 45,000 or so clones, roughly two thirds of which appear only once. Sequencing used peripheral blood, obtained from a patient treated with radiotherapy plus ipilimumab. Source of these receptors: a human donor with non-small cell lung cancer who had a complete response to radiotherapy plus ipilimumab.

The chain uses TRBV11-2 and TRBJ2-7; a weak D match, TRBD2 (6 bases). V lost 4 bases, J lost 3 bases, and 16 bases lay in between. The CDR3 extends over 15 amino acids. CDR1 SGHAT and CDR2 FQNNGV come from the germline V gene. CDR3 DNA sequence: TGTGCCAGCAGCTCCGGTGGCACAGCGGGCTACGAGCAGTACTTC. Protein product: CASSSGGTAGYEQYF.

The chain is built from TRBV6-6 and TRBJ1-1; D possibly corresponds to TRBD1 (5 bases). Trimming took off 0 bases at V and 2 bases at J, with 7 bases between the two ends. From germline, CDR1 is MNHNY and CDR2 SVGAGI (reference sequence). The CDR3 is 14 residues long. For the CDR3, the DNA is TGTGCCAGCAGTTACTCGCAGGGAAACACTGAAGCTTTCTTT. It translates to CASSYSQGNTEAFF.

This rearrangement joins TRBV18 to TRBJ2-5; 8 bases line up with TRBD2. Trimming at V came to 6 bases and at J to 5 bases, leaving 26 bases not matched to a gene. Germline V gene data show CDR1 as KGHSH and CDR2 as LQKENI. The CDR3 is made up of 20 amino acids. The CDR3 spells CASSSLLRKRAGEVRETQYF. CDR3 DNA sequence: TGTGCCAGCTCCTCCCTGCTCCGAAAAAGAGCGGGAGAGGTCCGGGAGACCCAGTACTTC. Variable domain in full (rest from reference TRBV18 and TRBJ2-5): NAGVMQNPRHLVRRRGQEARLRCSPMKGHSHVYWYRQLPEEGLKFMVYLQKENIIDESGMPKERFSAEFPKEGPSILRIQQVVRGDSAAYFCASSSLLRKRAGEVRETQYFGPGTRLLVL.

This sequence joins TRBV28 and TRBJ2-7, with D unclear. Trimming cost V 7 bases and J 0 bases, with 10 bases left between them. The V gene's germline CDR1 is MDHEN and CDR2 SYDVKM. This CDR3 contains 13 residues. The CDR3: CASMRLNSYEQYF. The CDR3 bases are TGTGCCAGCATGAGGCTGAACTCCTACGAGCAGTACTTC.

This chain uses TRBV28 with TRBJ1-2, with a weak D call TRBD1 (5 bases). Germline CDR1 reads MDHEN; CDR2 reads SYDVKM. The CDR3 has 14 amino acids. Trimming took off 2 bases at V and 4 bases at J, with 11 bases between the two ends. The CDR3 bases are TGTGCCAGCAGTTTAAGTGGGCAGGGCTATGGCTACACCTTC. Encoded protein: CASSLSGQGYGYTF.

V usage is TRBV4-1 and J usage is TRBJ1-2; weak D call: TRBD1 (5 bases). Germline V gives CDR1 MGHRA, CDR2 YSYEKL. This CDR3 is 15 amino acids long. Trimming shortened V by 6 bases and J by 3 bases, and 17 bases separated the two germline ends. DNA of the CDR3: TGCGCCAGCAGGCGGTCGGGGGAACGGGACTATGGCTACACCTTC. Encoded protein: CASRRSGERDYGYTF.

The chain joins TRBV7-8 to TRBJ1-1; possible D gene TRBD1, 6 bases. This CDR3 is built from 16 residues. Germline V CDR1 and CDR2: SGHVS, FQNEAQ. The V end lost 1 base, the J end lost 1 base, and 13 bases lay between the germline ends. CDR3 protein: CASSLGQGNRNTEAFF. In DNA form, the CDR3 reads TGTGCCAGCAGCTTAGGCCAGGGGAATCGGAACACTGAAGCTTTCTTT.